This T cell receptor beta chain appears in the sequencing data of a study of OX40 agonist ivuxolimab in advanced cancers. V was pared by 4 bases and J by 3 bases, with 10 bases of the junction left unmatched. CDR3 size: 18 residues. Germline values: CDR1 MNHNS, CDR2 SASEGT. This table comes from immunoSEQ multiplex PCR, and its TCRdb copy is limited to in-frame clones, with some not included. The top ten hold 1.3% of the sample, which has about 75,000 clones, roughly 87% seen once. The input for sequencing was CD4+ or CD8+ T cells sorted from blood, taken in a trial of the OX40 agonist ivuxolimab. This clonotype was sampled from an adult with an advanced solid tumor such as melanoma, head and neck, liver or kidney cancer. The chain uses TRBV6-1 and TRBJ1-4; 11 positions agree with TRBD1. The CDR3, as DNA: TGTGCCAGCAGTGGGACAGGGGGCGCAATTAGGTCTAATGAAAAACTGTTTTTT. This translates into CASSGTGGAIRSNEKLFF.